Following are 27 T cell receptor beta chains from one sample sequenced in a study of T-cell memory formation after mild COVID-19. Using its own MiXCR run on the 5' RACE reads, TCRdb lists one record per CDR3 protein. The top ten clones hold approximately 3.5% of a sample with approximately 240,000 distinct CDR3 sequences, over 15% of them seen once. Material for sequencing was PBMCs or a T cell subset sorted from them (not recorded which). These receptors all stem from a man between 18 and 35 years old who had mild COVID-19 (a few samples of this study predate the infection). Cell type and time point are not known.

This clonotype was seen at least ten times. The chain joins TRBV7-8 to TRBJ1-1; TRBD1 might be the D (6 bases). Trimming stripped 6 bases from V and 5 bases from J, with 13 bases between. Germline V gives CDR1 SGHVS, CDR2 FQNEAQ. The CDR3 covers 13 residues. The CDR3 loop is CASRFRGRTEAFF. The CDR3 region has the DNA TGTGCCAGCAGATTCAGGGGAAGGACTGAAGCTTTCTTT.

The sample holds a few counts of this clonotype. The chain combines TRBV7-2 with TRBJ1-1; unclear D gene. The CDR3 has 15 amino acids. The ends were cut back, 1 base at V and 1 base at J, with 10 bases in the middle. The germline V gene encodes CDR1 SGHTA and CDR2 FQGNSA. As DNA, the CDR3 is TGTGCCAGCAGCTTAGTTCAGTTTGCGAACACTGAAGCTTTCTTT. Its protein is CASSLVQFANTEAFF.

This chain links TRBV7-2 with TRBJ1-1; TRBD1 matches 8 bases. With 6 bases clipped from V and 4 bases from J, the junction kept 7 bases outside the gene matches. Germline loops: CDR1 SGHTA, CDR2 FQGNSA. CDR3 length equals 14 residues. CDR3 sequence: CASSQGAFGTEAFF. In DNA form, the CDR3 reads TGTGCCAGCAGTCAGGGGGCTTTCGGCACTGAAGCTTTCTTT.

This clonotype was found a few times. V and J are TRBV11-2 and TRBJ2-3; tentatively, D is TRBD1 or TRBD2 (6 bases each). Germline-derived CDR1 and CDR2 are SGHAT and FQNNGV. V was clipped by 5 bases and J by 2 bases, with 14 bases between them. There are 15 residues in the CDR3. Written as DNA, the CDR3 is TGTGCCAGCAGCGAACGGCGGGGACACACAGATACGCAGTATTTT. Translating gives CASSERRGHTDTQYF.

V is TRBV6-1 and J is TRBJ1-6; D remains unclear. V was cut by 1 base and J by 7 bases, with 11 bases left in between. From germline, CDR1 is MNHNS and CDR2 SASEGT. The length of the CDR3 is 15 residues. The CDR3 reads CASSEVGLANSPLHF. In DNA, the CDR3 is TGTGCCAGCAGTGAAGTCGGTCTCGCGAATTCACCCCTCCACTTT.

There are many counts of this clonotype. The chain recombines TRBV20-1 with TRBJ1-3; a weak D match, TRBD1 (6 bases). The V and J ends lost 3 bases and 8 bases respectively, with 17 bases between them. This CDR3 is 14 amino acids long. Germline V CDR1 and CDR2: DFQATT, SNEGSKA (reference sequence). In DNA form, the CDR3 reads TGCAGTGCTAGTTCGTCCGGGGGCGCGGACACCATATATTTT. This encodes CSASSSGGADTIYF.

A few counts support this clonotype. J is TRBJ2-1 and V is TRBV5-1; 13 bases are shared with TRBD2. CDR1 SGHRS and CDR2 YFSETQ come from the germline V gene. J lost 9 bases, V lost 4 bases, and 10 bases had no gene match. CDR3 length equals 16 residues. CDR3 protein: CASSALTSGGAREQFF. The DNA of the CDR3 is TGCGCCAGCAGCGCACTCACTAGCGGGGGGGCCCGTGAGCAGTTCTTC. The whole variable domain, remainder taken from reference TRBV5-1 and TRBJ2-1, is KAGVTQTPRYLIKTRGQQVTLSCSPISGHRSVSWYQQTPGQGLQFLFEYFSETQRNKGNFPGRFSGRQFSNSRSEMNVSTLELGDSALYLCASSALTSGGAREQFFGPGTRLTVL.

CDR3 region: CASSQDPGQNSPLHF. The CDR3 nucleotides read TGCGCCAGCAGCCAAGACCCGGGACAAAATTCACCCCTCCACTTT. The V gene is TRBV5-1, the J gene TRBJ1-6, with D perhaps matching TRBD1 (6 bases). Per germline, CDR1 SGHRS and CDR2 YFSETQ. CDR3 length: 15 amino acids. V was shortened by 4 bases and J by 7 bases, with 15 bases between the two germline ends.

The chain is built from TRBV5-4 and TRBJ1-6; 7 nucleotides align to TRBD1. CDR3 length equals 15 residues. CDR1 is SGHNT and CDR2 is YYREEE in the germline V gene (reference sequence). The V and J ends lost 4 bases and 6 bases, in that order; junction bases with no gene match: 7. The CDR3 DNA reads TGTGCCAGCAGCCTGACCGGGACAGCTAATTCACCCCTCCACTTT. This codes for CASSLTGTANSPLHF.

Turning to this clonotype: A much larger clone differs from this one at a single base, so this may be a read error. This rearrangement joins TRBV14 to TRBJ2-3; TRBD1 aligns across 9 bases. Germline-derived CDR1 and CDR2 are SGHDN and FVKESK. The CDR3 has 14 residues. V trimming: 4 bases; J trimming: 2 bases; junction bases outside the gene matches: 1. Here the CDR3 reads CASSRDRVTDTQYF. The CDR3 DNA reads TGTGCCAGCAGCCGGGACAGGGTCACAGATACGCAGTATTTT. The whole variable domain, filled in from reference TRBV14 and TRBJ2-3, reads EAGVTQFPSHSVIEKGQTVTLRCDPISGHDNLYWYRRVMGKEIKFLLHFVKESKQDESGMPNNRFLAERTGGTYSTLKVQPAELEDSGVYFCASSRDRVTDTQYFGPGTRLTVL.

The table lists this clonotype with many counts. The rearrangement uses TRBV6-5 and TRBJ2-2; 11 bases are a match to TRBD1. The CDR3 length is 15 residues. Germline loops: CDR1 MNHEY, CDR2 SVGAGI. After removal of 2 bases from V and 7 bases from J, the junction contained 3 bases not matched to a gene. CDR3 sequence (DNA): TGTGCCAGCAGTTACCGGGGGACAGGGGGCGGGGAGCTGTTTTTT. It specifies CASSYRGTGGGELFF.

This clonotype has ten or more counts. V is TRBV11-2 and J is TRBJ2-2; weak D call: TRBD2 (6 bases). Germline V gene data show CDR1 as SGHAT and CDR2 as FQNNGV. The CDR3 loop spans 15 amino acids. V shed 6 bases and J shed 0 bases, with 11 bases lying between them. Here the CDR3 reads CASRRDAANTGELFF. CDR3 DNA sequence: TGTGCCAGCAGGCGGGACGCAGCGAACACCGGGGAGCTGTTTTTT.

J is TRBJ1-1 and V is TRBV20-1, with TRBD1 identical over 7 bases. Germline V lookup: CDR1 DFQATT, CDR2 SNEGSKA (reference sequence). With 5 bases clipped from V and 0 bases from J, the junction kept 3 bases outside the gene matches. This CDR3 contains 13 residues. The CDR3, as DNA: TGCAGTGCTCCGGGACAGCTGAACACTGAAGCTTTCTTT. It translates to CSAPGQLNTEAFF.

Many counts were recorded for this clonotype. The chain combines TRBV29-1 with TRBJ2-3; D is unresolved. The ends were cut back, 6 bases at V and 6 bases at J, with 10 bases in the middle. Germline values: CDR1 SQVTM, CDR2 ANQGSEA. This CDR3 contains 11 residues. For the CDR3, the DNA is TGCAGCGTGGCCCTAGGGGATACGCAGTATTTT. This translates into CSVALGDTQYF.

In nucleotides, the CDR3 is TGTGCCACCAGCAGAGATCGGGGCCCCGGACGGTACTTC. This gives the protein CATSRDRGPGRYF. J is TRBJ2-7 and V is TRBV15, with D tentatively TRBD1 or TRBD2 (5 bases each). The V and J ends lost 0 bases and 12 bases respectively, with 15 bases between them. The germline CDR1 and CDR2 sequences are LNHNV and YYDKDF (reference sequence). The CDR3 covers 13 residues.

V gene TRBV7-6 combines with J gene TRBJ2-1, with unresolved D. The length of the CDR3 is 15 residues. Germline V gene lookup returns CDR1 SGHVS and CDR2 FNYEAQ. Trimming took off 4 bases at V and 0 bases at J, with 10 bases between the two ends. CDR3 amino acids: CASSSAISSYNEQFF. The DNA for the CDR3 is TGTGCCAGCAGCTCGGCGATTAGCTCCTACAATGAGCAGTTCTTC.

The V call is TRBV12-3 or TRBV12-4, the J call TRBJ1-2; 8 positions match TRBD1. V shed 8 bases, J shed 4 bases, and the junction held 6 bases outside the gene matches. The length of the CDR3 is 13 residues. In DNA form, the CDR3 reads TGTGCCAGCGGACAGGGTATCCCCTATGGCTACACCTTC. Its translation: CASGQGIPYGYTF.

As concerns this clonotype: A read error may be the cause here, since a much bigger clone is one base away. This rearrangement joins TRBV5-1 to TRBJ2-3; D not certain. This CDR3 comprises 14 residues. The germline V gene has CDR1 SGHRS and CDR2 YFSETQ. The CDR3 protein is CASSPASSTDTKYF. The DNA for the CDR3 is TGCGCCAGCAGCCCCGCGTCCTCCACAGATACGAAGTATTTT.

J is TRBJ2-3 and V is TRBV11-2; D unresolved. The ends were cut back, 4 bases at V and 3 bases at J, with 11 bases in the middle. The CDR3 has 14 residues. Germline CDR1 is SGHAT and CDR2 is FQNNGV. CDR3 nucleotide sequence: TGTGCCAGCAGCTCGTTCCGACTGACAGATACGCAGTATTTT. It yields the protein CASSSFRLTDTQYF.

Many counts were recorded for this clonotype. The gene calls are TRBV7-9 and TRBJ2-7; tentatively, D is TRBD1 (6 bases). Trimming took off 8 bases at V and 2 bases at J, with 13 bases between the two ends. CDR1 is SEHNR, CDR2 FQNEAQ, per germline (reference sequence). The length of the CDR3 is 13 residues. CDR3 coding DNA: TGTGCCAGCGGAGAAGGGGGAGCCTACGAGCAGTACTTC. Amino acids: CASGEGGAYEQYF.

This clonotype was seen a few times. The rearrangement joins TRBV18 to TRBJ1-2; D may be TRBD1 (5 bases). This CDR3 region has 13 residues. Germline CDR1 is KGHSH and CDR2 is LQKENI. Trimming stripped 6 bases from V and 4 bases from J, with 12 bases between. The CDR3 bases are TGTGCCAGCTCCCCCATAGGGGCCTATGGCTACACCTTC. This translates into CASSPIGAYGYTF.

The V gene is TRBV7-2, the J gene TRBJ1-1; 7 bases are shared with TRBD1. The V segment lost 5 bases and the J segment 1 base; nucleotides outside the gene matches: 13. In germline, CDR1 is SGHTA, CDR2 FQGNSA. The CDR3 consists of 17 residues. Written as DNA, the CDR3 is TGTGCCAGCAGCCCCTCCCTGGGGCAGGGGGGGAACACTGAAGCTTTCTTT. It is translated as CASSPSLGQGGNTEAFF.

This clonotype was seen a few times. This chain uses TRBV7-9 with TRBJ2-4; 7 bases line up with TRBD1. The germline V gene has CDR1 SEHNR and CDR2 FQNEAQ (reference sequence). The CDR3 length is 15 residues. V lost 4 bases and J lost 5; bases outside the gene matches: 8. This chain's CDR3 is CASSSTGAVENIQYF. CDR3 coding DNA: TGTGCCAGCAGCTCAACAGGGGCGGTGGAAAACATTCAGTACTTC.

This clonotype was counted many times. The chain has TRBV5-1 and TRBJ1-4, with 10 bases aligning to TRBD1. With 0 bases clipped from V and 4 bases from J, the junction kept 3 bases outside the gene matches. The CDR3 totals 16 residues. CDR1 SGHRS and CDR2 YFSETQ come from the germline V gene. The CDR3 loop is CASSLGDRGFNEKLFF. CDR3 DNA: TGCGCCAGCAGCTTGGGGGACAGGGGATTTAATGAAAAACTGTTTTTT.

This clonotype was picked up a small number of times. This chain links TRBV6-5 with TRBJ2-5; no firm D call. The CDR3 covers 13 residues. Per germline, CDR1 MNHEY and CDR2 SVGAGI. The V and J ends lost 6 bases and 2 bases respectively, with 10 bases between them. CDR3: CASSSTQQETQYF. CDR3 DNA sequence: TGTGCCAGCAGCTCGACACAGCAAGAGACCCAGTACTTC.

This clonotype was seen many times. The rearrangement links TRBV4-2 to TRBJ2-1, with 8 bases lining up with TRBD2. Germline CDR1 LGHNA, CDR2 YNFKEQ. V lost 2 bases and J lost 5; bases outside the gene matches: 8. The CDR3 is 16 amino acids. This chain's CDR3 is CASSQIWTSRHNEQFF. The CDR3 DNA sequence: TGTGCCAGCAGCCAAATCTGGACTAGCCGCCACAATGAGCAGTTCTTC.

The V call is TRBV11-2, the J call TRBJ1-2; D not certain. The V end was cut by 5 bases, the J end by 8 bases, with 15 bases between. The CDR3 sequence is 13 residues long. The germline V gene encodes CDR1 SGHAT and CDR2 FQNNGV. CDR3 nucleotides: TGTGCCAGCAGCCAACGGGTCTACGGAGGCTACACCTTC. Amino acid sequence: CASSQRVYGGYTF.